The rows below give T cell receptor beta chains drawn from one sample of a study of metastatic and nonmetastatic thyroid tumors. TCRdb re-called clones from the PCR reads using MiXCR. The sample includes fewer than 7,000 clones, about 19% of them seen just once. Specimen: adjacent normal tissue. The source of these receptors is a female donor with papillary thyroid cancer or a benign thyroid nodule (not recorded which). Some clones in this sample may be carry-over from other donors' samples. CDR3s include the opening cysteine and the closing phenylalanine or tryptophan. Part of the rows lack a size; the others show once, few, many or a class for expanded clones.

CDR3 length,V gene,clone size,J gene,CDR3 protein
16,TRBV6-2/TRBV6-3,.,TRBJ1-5,CASSTVLGTGVGPQHF
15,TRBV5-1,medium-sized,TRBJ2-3,CASSRTGGITDTQYF
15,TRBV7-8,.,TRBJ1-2,CASSQTRRGDYGYTF
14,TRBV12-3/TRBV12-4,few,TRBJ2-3,CASTRWRAGHKQYF
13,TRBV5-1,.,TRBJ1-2,CASSLRDRGGYTF
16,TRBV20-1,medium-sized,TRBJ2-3,CSARDPGTSASDTQYF
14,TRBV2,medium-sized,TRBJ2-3,CASFGLAGSDTQYF
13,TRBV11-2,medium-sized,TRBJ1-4,CASSLGQGEKLFF
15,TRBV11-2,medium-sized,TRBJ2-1,CASSSRTGKHNEQFF
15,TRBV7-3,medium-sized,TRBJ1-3,CASSSSGGYGNTIYF
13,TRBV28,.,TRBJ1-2,CASSLKGDGGYTF
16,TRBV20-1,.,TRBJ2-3,CSARDLGGSYTDTQYF
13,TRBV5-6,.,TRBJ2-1,CASSLDLRVEQFF
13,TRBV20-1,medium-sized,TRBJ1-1,CSAMRGWNTEAFF
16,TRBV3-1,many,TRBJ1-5,CASSQDFRQGGQPQHF
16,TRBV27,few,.,CASSFGQGALYNEQFF
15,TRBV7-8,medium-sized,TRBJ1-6,CASSLAGQGNSPLHF
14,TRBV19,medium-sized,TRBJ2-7,CASSPDRADDEQYF
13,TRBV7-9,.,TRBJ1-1,CASSLGSTGEAFF
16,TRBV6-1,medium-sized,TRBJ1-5,CASSGSGTGVNQPQHF
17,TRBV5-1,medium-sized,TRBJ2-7,CASSLVVGTGPTYEQYF
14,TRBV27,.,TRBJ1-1,CASSLSPGIPEAFF
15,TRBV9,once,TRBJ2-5,CASSTRTGAGETQYF
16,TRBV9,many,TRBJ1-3,CASSPSADHSGNTIYF
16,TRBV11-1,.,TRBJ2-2,CASIPRTSGDTGELFF
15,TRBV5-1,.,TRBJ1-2,CASSPDGGPGYGYTF
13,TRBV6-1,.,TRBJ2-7,CASSEGGQGLQYF
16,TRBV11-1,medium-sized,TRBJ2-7,CASSLEGGQSIYEQYF
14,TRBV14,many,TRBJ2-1,CASSTTSWYNEQFF
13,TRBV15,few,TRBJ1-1,CATSRGVPTEAFF
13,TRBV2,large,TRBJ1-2,CASLGTEDDGYTF
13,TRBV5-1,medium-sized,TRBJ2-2,CASRDGNTGELFF
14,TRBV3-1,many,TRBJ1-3,CASSQWGSGNTIYF
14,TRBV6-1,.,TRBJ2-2,CASMQGIMTGELFF
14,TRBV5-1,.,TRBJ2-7,CASRTLVGGPEQYF
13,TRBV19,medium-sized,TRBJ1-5,CASTRQVNQPQHF
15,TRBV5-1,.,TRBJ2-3,CASSLAGTGEDTQYF
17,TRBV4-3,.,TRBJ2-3,CASSPKKDRGRADTQYF
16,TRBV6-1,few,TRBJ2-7,CASSEQEQGYSYEQYF